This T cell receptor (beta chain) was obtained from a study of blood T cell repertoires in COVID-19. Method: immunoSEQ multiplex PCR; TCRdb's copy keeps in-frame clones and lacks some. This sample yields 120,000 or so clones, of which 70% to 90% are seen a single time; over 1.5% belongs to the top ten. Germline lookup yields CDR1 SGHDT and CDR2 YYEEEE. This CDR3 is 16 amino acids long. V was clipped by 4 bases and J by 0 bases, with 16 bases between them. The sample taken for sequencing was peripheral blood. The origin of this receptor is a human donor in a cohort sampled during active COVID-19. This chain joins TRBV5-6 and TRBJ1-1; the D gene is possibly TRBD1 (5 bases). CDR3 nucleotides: TGTGCCAGCAGCGCTGTATATCGGACAATGAACACTGAAGCTTTCTTT. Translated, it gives CASSAVYRTMNTEAFF.